Detailed here is one T cell receptor (beta chain). Its specificity is not known. This sample is drawn from a study of shared clonotypes between healthy human individuals. The wider study: Three plates were used per donor for CD4 naive, three for CD4 memory, two for CD8 naive and one for CD8 memory.

Deletions cut 5 bases from V and 4 bases from J, with 17 bases between. The CDR3 length is 15 residues. Germline loops: CDR1 MNHNY, CDR2 SVGAGI (reference sequence). Study results and limitations: Non-shared clonotypes had lower generation probabilities than clonotypes shared by all four sorted-subset donors. Rarefaction indicated that sorted-subset sequencing remained incomplete although depth was large.

Assay: immunoSEQ multiplex PCR; the TCRdb copy retains only in-frame clones and omits some. The table includes 2 million to 3 million clones, 80% to 95% detected once. Adult donors, all healthy and HIV-negative, had no recent acute infections or vaccinations. The sequence was collected from a man in his late teens or twenties in good health. Some clones in this sample may be carry-over from other donors' samples. The sequenced material came from naive CD4+ T cells from PBMCs. Subset of the sample: CD45RA+ positively selected. This chain connects TRBV6-6 to TRBJ1-2, with D tentatively TRBD1 (5 bases). The chain's CDR3 is CASSQDFGGSYGYTF. CDR3 in DNA: TGTGCCAGCAGTCAAGACTTTGGGGGGAGCTATGGCTACACCTTC.